A single sample gave rise to the 22 T cell receptor beta chains below, sequenced in a study of vaccination effects on CD4 cells after COVID-19. Sequencing was preceded by expansion of antigen-specific CD4+ T cells with viral peptide pools in the ViraFEST assay. When less than 13 days of culture had elapsed, CD4+ T cells were isolated. The person was diagnosed with PCR-confirmed SARS-CoV-2 infection between March and December 2020. Participants each got two BNT162b2 or mRNA-1273 vaccine doses. These receptors have no known antigen. Libraries were prepared by immunoSEQ multiplex PCR; TCRdb keeps only in-frame clonotypes and omits some of them. The profile shows about 17,000 clones, 76% of them singletons. The specimen was CD4+ T cells from PBMCs cultured with SARS-CoV-2 spike peptides, collected after COVID-19 vaccination. These receptor sequences come from a human donor who had a prior SARS-CoV-2 infection.

The V gene is TRBV12-3 or TRBV12-4, the J gene TRBJ1-5; no clear D. V lost 3 bases and J 7 bases, leaving 10 bases between the germline ends. The CDR3 sequence is 13 residues long. This CDR3 is CASSFQPDQPQHF. In DNA form, the CDR3 reads TGTGCCAGCAGTTTCCAGCCGGACCAGCCCCAGCATTTT.

The V and J genes are TRBV5-4 and TRBJ2-3; 8 positions match TRBD1. The CDR3 has 18 amino acids. Per germline, CDR1 SGHNT and CDR2 YYREEE (reference sequence). V shed 7 bases, J shed 0 bases, and the junction held 16 bases outside the gene matches. The CDR3 nucleotides are TGTGCCAGCGGGGGCCGACAGGGGACGGGCCTTAGCACAGATACGCAGTATTTT. It yields the protein CASGGRQGTGLSTDTQYF. The variable domain in full, with the rest retrieved from reference TRBV5-4 and TRBJ2-3, is ETGVTQSPTHLIKTRGQQVTLRCSSQSGHNTVSWYQQALGQGPQFIFQYYREEENGRGNFPPRFSGLQFPNYSSELNVNALELDDSALYLCASGGRQGTGLSTDTQYFGPGTRLTVL.

The J gene is TRBJ1-4, the V gene TRBV5-4, with D perhaps matching TRBD1 (6 bases). The ends were cut back, 0 bases at V and 3 bases at J, with 9 bases in the middle. Per the germline V gene, CDR1 is SGHNT and CDR2 is YYREEE (reference sequence). This CDR3 contains 15 residues. The CDR3: CASSLETGSNEKLFF. In DNA form, the CDR3 reads TGTGCCAGCAGCTTGGAGACAGGATCTAATGAAAAACTGTTTTTT.

This clone was seen a few times. The rearrangement joins TRBV18 to TRBJ2-7; D possibly corresponds to TRBD2 (6 bases). The CDR3 has 14 amino acids. Between the trimmed V and J ends, which lost 3 bases and 5 bases, there was a span of 14 bases. Germline values: CDR1 KGHSH, CDR2 LQKENI. CDR3 region: CASSPIRDSHEQYF. CDR3 sequence (DNA): TGTGCCAGCTCACCTATCCGGGACTCGCACGAGCAGTACTTC. Using reference TRBV18 and TRBJ2-7 for the parts outside the CDR3, the full variable domain is NAGVMQNPRHLVRRRGQEARLRCSPMKGHSHVYWYRQLPEEGLKFMVYLQKENIIDESGMPKERFSAEFPKEGPSILRIQQVVRGDSAAYFCASSPIRDSHEQYFGPGTRLTVT.

The V and J genes are TRBV5-6 and TRBJ2-7; weak D call: TRBD1 (6 bases). CDR3 length: 14 amino acids. Germline V gene sequence: CDR1 SGHDT, CDR2 YYEEEE. The ends were cut back, 4 bases at V and 0 bases at J, with 11 bases in the middle. CDR3 amino acids: CASSVQGSSYEQYF. CDR3 in DNA: TGTGCCAGCAGCGTGCAGGGGAGCTCCTACGAGCAGTACTTC.

This clone has just one count. The chain links TRBV6-5 to TRBJ2-1, with D hard to call. Germline CDR1 reads MNHEY; CDR2 reads SVGAGI. V lost 10 bases, J lost 8 bases, and 21 bases lay in between. The CDR3 runs to 14 residues. As DNA, the CDR3 is TGTGCCACCGGCCGTGGATTAGGGTCCGATGAGCAGTTCTTC. This sequence encodes CATGRGLGSDEQFF.

This rearrangement joins TRBV27 to TRBJ2-5; 11 bases fit TRBD2. V lost 5 bases and J lost 5; bases outside the gene matches: 10. The CDR3 loop spans 16 amino acids. CDR1 is MNHEY, CDR2 SMNVEV, per germline (reference sequence). CDR3 DNA: TGTGCCAGCAGTCTGAGGGTAGCGGGAGGGCAGGAGACCCAGTACTTC. This sequence encodes CASSLRVAGGQETQYF.

This clone is labeled medium-sized. Here the CDR3 reads CASSQVGPQYF. The CDR3, as DNA: TGTGCCAGCAGCCAGGTGGGACCGCAGTACTTC. V usage is TRBV3-1 (or the pseudogene TRBV3-2) and J usage is TRBJ2-7; perhaps D is TRBD1 or TRBD2 (5 bases each). Germline V CDR1 and CDR2: LGHDT, YNNKEL (reference sequence). Trimming removed 3 bases at V and 9 bases at J, with 9 bases between. This CDR3 spans 11 amino acids.

This clone was recorded a few times. The chain carries TRBV9 and TRBJ2-1, with D possibly TRBD2 on 5 matching bases. The CDR3 has 15 residues. Germline V gives CDR1 SGDLS, CDR2 YYNGEE. Trimming cost V 5 bases and J 0 bases, with 12 bases left between them. CDR3 loop: CASSGLRDSYNEQFF. CDR3 nucleotides: TGTGCCAGCAGTGGTCTGAGGGACTCCTACAATGAGCAGTTCTTC. Full variable domain (outside the CDR3, taken from reference TRBV9 and TRBJ2-1): DSGVTQTPKHLITATGQRVTLRCSPRSGDLSVYWYQQSLDQGLQFLIQYYNGEERAKGNILERFSAQQFPDLHSELNLSSLELGDSALYFCASSGLRDSYNEQFFGPGTRLTVL.

The chain joins TRBV5-4 to TRBJ2-3; 7 bases are shared with TRBD2. Germline V gives CDR1 SGHNT, CDR2 YYREEE (reference sequence). CDR3 length: 15 amino acids. V shed 5 bases and J 4 bases; nucleotides not matched to a gene: 10. In DNA form, the CDR3 reads TGTGCCAGCAGGGCAGGACTAGGGGAAGCAGATACGCAGTATTTT. Its translation: CASRAGLGEADTQYF.

V usage is TRBV19 and J usage is TRBJ2-3, with no clear D. Germline V gene lookup returns CDR1 LNHDA and CDR2 SQIVND (reference sequence). This CDR3 region has 14 residues. V was cut by 3 bases and J by 2 bases, with 9 bases left in between. CDR3 sequence: CASSIHPLTDTQYF. The DNA of the CDR3 is TGTGCCAGTAGTATTCACCCCCTCACAGATACGCAGTATTTT.

The chain is built from TRBV6-5 and TRBJ2-7, with 7 nucleotides matching TRBD1. The CDR3 loop spans 13 amino acids. V dropped 5 bases and J dropped 3; count of bases not matched to a gene: 4. Germline-derived CDR1 and CDR2 are MNHEY and SVGAGI. CDR3 in amino acids: CASSQTGYYEQYF. In DNA, the CDR3 is TGTGCCAGCAGTCAGACAGGGTACTACGAGCAGTACTTC.

The chain combines TRBV20-1 with TRBJ1-5; no reliable D call. Trimming left V 3 bases short and J 6 bases short, with 12 bases between. The CDR3 consists of 13 residues. The germline V gene encodes CDR1 DFQATT and CDR2 SNEGSKA (reference sequence). This CDR3 reads CSASEVLGQPQHF. The CDR3 bases are TGCAGTGCTAGTGAGGTTCTCGGTCAGCCCCAGCATTTT.

The CDR3 is CASRDRDRESPLHF. CDR3 coding DNA: TGCGCCAGCCGGGACAGGGATCGGGAATCACCCCTCCACTTT. The rearrangement links TRBV5-1 to TRBJ1-6, with 9 bases lining up with TRBD1. Germline trimming cut 7 bases from V and 10 bases from J; bases unmatched to any gene: 9. This CDR3 contains 14 residues. Germline V gene sequence: CDR1 SGHRS, CDR2 YFSETQ.

J is TRBJ2-5 and V is TRBV5-1, with D unclear. V dropped 2 bases and J dropped 1 base, with 6 bases sitting between them. This CDR3 is built from 13 residues. Germline assignment: CDR1 SGHRS and CDR2 YFSETQ. The CDR3 spells CASSFNTQETQYF. The CDR3 DNA is TGCGCCAGCAGCTTCAACACCCAAGAGACCCAGTACTTC.

This clone appeared a single time. This sequence joins TRBV12-5 and TRBJ2-3, with D perhaps matching TRBD2 (5 bases). The V and J ends lost 0 bases and 1 base respectively, with 20 bases between them. Per germline, CDR1 LGHNT and CDR2 FRNRAP. The CDR3 spans 19 residues. Written as DNA, the CDR3 is TGTGCTAGTGGTTTGGTAGGTCTGGGGAGACCCTTTGGCACAGATACGCAGTATTTT. As protein: CASGLVGLGRPFGTDTQYF.

This clone has only a few counts. The DNA of the CDR3 is TGTGCCAGCAGCTACCCATATTTAGCGGAGGGATGGGAGCAGTACTTC. Translated, it gives CASSYPYLAEGWEQYF. This chain joins TRBV11-2 and TRBJ2-7; tentative D call: TRBD2 (6 bases). Trimming took off 4 bases at V and 7 bases at J, with 23 bases between the two ends. This CDR3 region has 16 residues. Per germline, CDR1 SGHAT and CDR2 FQNNGV.

V is TRBV9 and J is TRBJ1-6; no firm D call. V was cut by 0 bases and J by 0 bases, with 7 bases left in between. The CDR3 covers 16 residues. CDR1 and CDR2 (germline): SGDLS, YYNGEE. The CDR3: CASSVGHNSYNSPLHF. CDR3 nucleotide sequence: TGTGCCAGCAGCGTAGGACACAACTCCTATAATTCACCCCTCCACTTT.

V usage is TRBV3-1 (or the pseudogene TRBV3-2) and J usage is TRBJ1-5; no reliable D call. With 2 bases removed from V and 6 bases from J, the gap between germline ends came to 8 bases. Germline CDR1 is LGHDT and CDR2 is YNNKEL (reference sequence). The CDR3 runs to 13 residues. The CDR3 sequence: CASSQTWSQPQHF. CDR3 DNA sequence: TGTGCCAGCAGCCAAACCTGGAGTCAGCCCCAGCATTTT.

This chain joins TRBV10-3 and TRBJ2-3; 11 bases line up with TRBD2. V lost 5 bases and J lost 5; bases outside the gene matches: 6. The CDR3 is made up of 15 amino acids. Germline lookup yields CDR1 ENHRY and CDR2 SYGVKD. The CDR3, as DNA: TGTGCCATCAGTTTAGCGGGGGGGCGTCAAGATACGCAGTATTTT. It is translated as CAISLAGGRQDTQYF.

This sequence joins TRBV19 and TRBJ2-1, with TRBD2 matching over 7 bases. The V and J ends lost 4 bases and 7 bases, in that order; junction bases with no gene match: 10. The CDR3 is 15 residues long. The germline V gene encodes CDR1 LNHDA and CDR2 SQIVND (reference sequence). The CDR3 nucleotides are TGTGCCAGTAGTAACGGCGGGAGTATCTATAATGAGCAGTTCTTC. Protein sequence: CASSNGGSIYNEQFF. The full variable domain, rest sourced from reference TRBV19 and TRBJ2-1, is DGGITQSPKYLFRKEGQNVTLSCEQNLNHDAMYWYRQDPGQGLRLIYYSQIVNDFQKGDIAEGYSVSREKKESFPLTVTSAQKNPTAFYLCASSNGGSIYNEQFFGPGTRLTVL.

The genes are TRBV3-1 (or the pseudogene TRBV3-2) and TRBJ2-7, with D maybe TRBD2 (5 bases). The V end was cut by 3 bases, the J end by 1 base, with 10 bases between. The CDR3 is 14 residues long. Germline V CDR1 and CDR2: LGHDT, YNNKEL (reference sequence). In DNA, the CDR3 is TGTGCCAGCAGCCACCACGGGGTATCCTACGAGCAGTACTTC. It yields the protein CASSHHGVSYEQYF.